Below are 26 T cell receptor beta chains sequenced from a single sample in a study of technical replicates of blood from several donors. The table came from immunoSEQ multiplex PCR; TCRdb's copy has only in-frame clones and leaves some out. Of tens of thousands of clones listed, over 85% are singletons. Source material: T cells isolated from PBMCs. These receptors were taken from a human donor in good health.

CDR3 protein: CAWSVPGSAYGNTEAFF. DNA for the CDR3: TGTGCCTGGAGTGTACCGGGATCGGCCTACGGTAACACTGAAGCTTTCTTT. The chain is built from TRBV30 and TRBJ1-1; D is ambiguous. CDR1 GTSNPN and CDR2 SVGIG come from the germline V gene (reference sequence). The CDR3 spans 17 residues. Trimming pared 0 bases from V and 2 bases from J, leaving 19 bases between.

Here the CDR3 reads CASSLLNEQFF. The CDR3 DNA follows: TGTGCCAGCAGTTTACTCAATGAGCAGTTCTTC. This chain joins TRBV27 and TRBJ2-1; no firm D call. The CDR3 length is 11 residues. Deletions cut 2 bases from V and 6 bases from J, with 2 bases between. Germline V gives CDR1 MNHEY, CDR2 SMNVEV (reference sequence).

The gene calls are TRBV5-4 and TRBJ2-3, with TRBD1 as a possible D gene (5 bases). Between the trimmed V and J ends, which lost 5 bases and 0 bases, there was a span of 10 bases. This CDR3 has 14 residues. In germline, CDR1 is SGHNT, CDR2 YYREEE (reference sequence). The CDR3: CASRQTASTDTQYF. The CDR3 nucleotides are TGTGCCAGCAGGCAGACAGCTAGCACAGATACGCAGTATTTT. The variable domain in full, completed from reference TRBV5-4 and TRBJ2-3, reads ETGVTQSPTHLIKTRGQQVTLRCSSQSGHNTVSWYQQALGQGPQFIFQYYREEENGRGNFPPRFSGLQFPNYSSELNVNALELDDSALYLCASRQTASTDTQYFGPGTRLTVL.

The V and J genes are TRBV27 and TRBJ2-7, with D tentatively TRBD2 (6 bases). Germline V CDR1 and CDR2: MNHEY, SMNVEV (reference sequence). CDR3 length equals 15 residues. The V end was cut by 3 bases, the J end by 7 bases, with 19 bases between. The CDR3 DNA is TGTGCCAGCAGTTTCGCCACCGGGACTCCCAGGGAGCAGTACTTC. This translates into CASSFATGTPREQYF.

This chain connects TRBV13 to TRBJ2-7, with 7 bases lining up with TRBD1. J was trimmed by 0 bases and V by 0 bases; bases with no gene match: 5. This CDR3 spans 16 amino acids. CDR1 and CDR2 from the germline V gene are PRHDT and FYEKMQ (reference sequence). The CDR3 loop is CASSLGTGTVSYEQYF. DNA for the CDR3: TGTGCCAGCAGCTTAGGCACCGGGACAGTCTCCTACGAGCAGTACTTC.

The gene calls are TRBV19 and TRBJ2-3; TRBD2 agrees at 10 bases. Germline CDR1 reads LNHDA; CDR2 reads SQIVND (reference sequence). J lost 4 bases, V lost 5 bases, and 9 bases had no gene match. This CDR3 spans 16 amino acids. The CDR3 DNA reads as TGTGCCAGTAGTCCTCTAGCGGGAGTGGCTGCAGATACGCAGTATTTT. It codes for CASSPLAGVAADTQYF.

V gene TRBV4-3 combines with J gene TRBJ2-1, with 7 bases lining up with TRBD2. The germline gives CDR1 LGHNA, CDR2 YSLEER. The CDR3 sequence is 17 residues long. J lost 4 bases, V lost 3 bases, and 12 bases had no gene match. Written as DNA, the CDR3 is TGCGCCAGCAGCCAGTCGGAGGACCCGGGACTATACAATGAGCAGTTCTTC. Translation gives CASSQSEDPGLYNEQFF.

V is TRBV9 and J is TRBJ1-3; D is undetermined. V lost 2 bases to trimming and J lost 3 bases, with 9 bases between them. Germline V CDR1 and CDR2: SGDLS, YYNGEE. This CDR3 region has 14 residues. CDR3 nucleotides: TGTGCCAGCAGCGTGGGAGACTTTGGAAACACCATATATTTT. Protein sequence: CASSVGDFGNTIYF.

This chain uses TRBV7-2 with TRBJ1-1; unclear D gene. The V end lost 5 bases, the J end lost 0 bases, and 10 bases lay between the germline ends. Per germline, CDR1 SGHTA and CDR2 FQGNSA. This CDR3 is 14 amino acids long. In DNA form, the CDR3 reads TGTGCCAGCAGCGTGGGAGCATTGAACACTGAAGCTTTCTTT. Protein: CASSVGALNTEAFF.

V and J are TRBV11-2 and TRBJ1-3; D perhaps matches TRBD1 (5 bases). Germline loops: CDR1 SGHAT, CDR2 FQNNGV. CDR3 length: 16 residues. V was cut by 3 bases and J by 4 bases, with 16 bases left in between. CDR3 amino acids: CASSFETVGWGNTIYF. The CDR3 region has the DNA TGTGCCAGCAGCTTCGAGACAGTCGGGTGGGGAAACACCATATATTTT.

This clone was picked up one time. The gene calls are TRBV4-3 and TRBJ2-6; TRBD1 matches at 8 bases. Trimming removed 6 bases from V and 4 bases from J; junction bases left unmatched: 14. This CDR3 has 18 residues. CDR1 is LGHNA, CDR2 YSLEER, per germline. CDR3 nucleotide sequence: TGCGCCAGCAGTATGGACAGGGCGCCTATAGGGGGGGCCAACGTCCTGACTTTC. Amino acids: CASSMDRAPIGGANVLTF.

V and J are TRBV7-9 and TRBJ2-7; 10 nucleotides match TRBD1. After removal of 5 bases from V and 3 bases from J, the junction contained 7 bases not matched to a gene. Germline assignment: CDR1 SEHNR and CDR2 FQNEAQ (reference sequence). The CDR3 length is 15 residues. The CDR3 region is CASSIGQGDSYEQYF. The CDR3 DNA reads as TGTGCCAGCAGCATTGGACAGGGGGATAGCTACGAGCAGTACTTC.

This rearrangement joins TRBV7-2 to TRBJ2-2; no definite D call. The CDR3 consists of 14 residues. In germline, CDR1 is SGHTA, CDR2 FQGNSA. The germline V and J ends were trimmed by 5 bases and 7 bases, with 14 bases remaining between them. CDR3 sequence: CASSKTRVGGELFF. The CDR3 coding sequence is TGTGCCAGCAGCAAGACCCGGGTCGGCGGGGAGCTGTTTTTT.

The chain carries TRBV5-1 and TRBJ1-2; D possibly corresponds to TRBD1 (5 bases). The CDR3 totals 12 residues. CDR1 is SGHRS, CDR2 YFSETQ, per germline. Trimming stripped 0 bases from V and 5 bases from J, with 5 bases between. CDR3 nucleotide sequence: TGCGCCAGCAGCTTGGCAGGGTATGGCTACACCTTC. It codes for CASSLAGYGYTF.

CDR3 DNA sequence: TGTGCCAGCAGCGCAGGCGACAGAGGATACGGCTACACCTTC. Protein sequence: CASSAGDRGYGYTF. The chain joins TRBV9 to TRBJ1-2; D might be TRBD1 (5 bases). Germline-derived CDR1 and CDR2 are SGDLS and YYNGEE. With 3 bases removed from V and 8 bases from J, the gap between germline ends came to 17 bases. CDR3 length equals 14 residues.

V and J are TRBV13 and TRBJ2-3, with TRBD2 identical over 10 bases. This CDR3 contains 15 residues. Germline V lookup: CDR1 PRHDT, CDR2 FYEKMQ (reference sequence). Trimming cost V 4 bases and J 6 bases; bases outside gene matches: 7. The CDR3 nucleotides read TGTGCCAGCAGCTCCCTAGCGGGAGAATTTGATACGCAGTATTTT. Its translation: CASSSLAGEFDTQYF.

The rearrangement joins TRBV5-1 to TRBJ1-1, with D possibly being TRBD1 (5 bases). CDR3 length: 14 residues. CDR1 is SGHRS and CDR2 is YFSETQ in the germline V gene. Trimming took 0 bases from V and 0 from J, leaving 6 bases between them. CDR3 residues: CASSLGGVNTEAFF. In DNA form, the CDR3 reads TGCGCCAGCAGCTTGGGGGGGGTGAACACTGAAGCTTTCTTT.

This chain links TRBV7-3 with TRBJ2-2; D is possibly TRBD1 (6 bases). The germline V gene encodes CDR1 SGHTA and CDR2 FQGTGA. V was pared by 3 bases and J by 6 bases, with 11 bases between. The CDR3 consists of 14 residues. The CDR3: CASSFVGASGELFF. The CDR3 DNA follows: TGTGCCAGCAGCTTTGTGGGGGCCTCCGGGGAGCTGTTTTTT.

V and J are TRBV27 and TRBJ2-1; a weak D match, TRBD2 (5 bases). CDR1 and CDR2 from the germline V gene are MNHEY and SMNVEV (reference sequence). The CDR3 has 12 residues. V gave up 3 bases and J gave up 8 bases, with 8 bases separating them. CDR3: CASSFGGYEQFF. DNA of the CDR3: TGTGCCAGCAGTTTTGGCGGGTATGAGCAGTTCTTC.

The chain carries TRBV14 and TRBJ1-2, with a tentative D call TRBD1 (5 bases). Germline CDR1 is SGHDN and CDR2 is FVKESK. V dropped 0 bases and J dropped 5 bases, with 7 bases sitting between them. This CDR3 region has 13 residues. The CDR3 nucleotides are TGTGCCAGCAGCCAAGAGGGGCGGTATGGCTACACCTTC. Protein product: CASSQEGRYGYTF.

The chain employs TRBV4-3 and TRBJ2-3, with 7 nucleotides matching TRBD1. CDR3 size: 17 residues. V lost 0 bases and J lost 4; bases outside the gene matches: 10. Looked up from germline, CDR1 is LGHNA and CDR2 is YSLEER. CDR3 DNA sequence: TGCGCCAGCAGCCAAGAAAGGGACAGCGAATGGGCAGATACGCAGTATTTT. Amino acids: CASSQERDSEWADTQYF.

V is TRBV30 and J is TRBJ2-5, with D tentatively TRBD1 (6 bases). Deletions cut 0 bases from V and 10 bases from J, with 9 bases between. This CDR3 is 11 amino acids long. The V gene's germline CDR1 is GTSNPN and CDR2 SVGIG (reference sequence). The CDR3 sequence: CAWSVRGNQYF. The CDR3, as DNA: TGTGCCTGGAGTGTAAGGGGGAACCAGTACTTC.

V gene TRBV2 combines with J gene TRBJ1-1; D gene unclear. There are 13 residues in the CDR3. V was trimmed by 4 bases and J by 2 bases, leaving 8 bases between them. The V gene's germline CDR1 is SNHLY and CDR2 FYNNEI. CDR3 protein: CASSGERNTEAFF. DNA for the CDR3: TGTGCCAGCAGTGGGGAGAGAAACACTGAAGCTTTCTTT.

As DNA, the CDR3 is TGTGCCAGCAGCGGGGAGACCCAGTACTTC. This encodes CASSGETQYF. The chain links TRBV25-1 to TRBJ2-5; D is unresolved. The CDR3 has 10 residues. Deletions cut 6 bases from V and 5 bases from J, with 4 bases between. Germline CDR1 is MGHDK and CDR2 is SYGVNS.

The chain couples TRBV18 to TRBJ1-1, with TRBD1 matching over 7 bases. J lost 0 bases, V lost 4 bases, and 5 bases had no gene match. The CDR3 loop spans 15 amino acids. Germline loops: CDR1 KGHSH, CDR2 LQKENI. In DNA form, the CDR3 reads TGTGCCAGCTCACGGGGACAGTTCATGAACACTGAAGCTTTCTTT. This codes for CASSRGQFMNTEAFF.

Written as DNA, the CDR3 is TGTGCCAGCAGCTTAGTAGGGTCGGAGGTCGCAGATACGCAGTATTTT. It yields the protein CASSLVGSEVADTQYF. The V gene is TRBV7-2, the J gene TRBJ2-3, with D possibly TRBD2 on 5 matching bases. CDR1 and CDR2 (germline): SGHTA, FQGNSA. The CDR3 loop spans 16 amino acids. Trimming removed 1 base from V and 4 bases from J, with 15 bases in between.